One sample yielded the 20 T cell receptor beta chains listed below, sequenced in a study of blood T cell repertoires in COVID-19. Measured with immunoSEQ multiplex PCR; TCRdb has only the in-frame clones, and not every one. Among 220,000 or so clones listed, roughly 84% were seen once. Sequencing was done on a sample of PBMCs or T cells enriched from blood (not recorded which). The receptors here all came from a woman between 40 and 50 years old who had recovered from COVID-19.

The CDR3 here is CASSLWTGRLTSYGYTF. CDR3 coding DNA: TGTGCCAGCAGCTTGTGGACAGGGCGTTTAACTTCCTATGGCTACACCTTC. The chain employs TRBV7-9 and TRBJ1-2; 8 bases line up with TRBD1. The trim removed 3 bases at V and 4 bases at J, leaving 13 bases unmatched. Germline V gives CDR1 SEHNR, CDR2 FQNEAQ (reference sequence). This CDR3 region has 17 residues.

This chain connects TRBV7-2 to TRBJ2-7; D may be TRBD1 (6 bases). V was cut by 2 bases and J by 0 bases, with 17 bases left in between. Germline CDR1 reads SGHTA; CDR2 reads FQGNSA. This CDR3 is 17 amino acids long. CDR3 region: CASSLMAGALSSYEQYF. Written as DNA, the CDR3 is TGTGCCAGCAGCTTAATGGCAGGGGCCCTAAGCTCCTACGAGCAGTACTTC.

CDR3 loop: CASTPVGSSDTQYF. As DNA, the CDR3 is TGTGCCAGCACCCCGGTTGGTAGTTCAGATACGCAGTATTTT. The chain couples TRBV6-2 or TRBV6-3 to TRBJ2-3, with D unclear. Trimming stripped 7 bases from V and 4 bases from J, with 15 bases between. The CDR3 is 14 residues long. The germline gives CDR1 MNHEY, CDR2 SVGEGT.

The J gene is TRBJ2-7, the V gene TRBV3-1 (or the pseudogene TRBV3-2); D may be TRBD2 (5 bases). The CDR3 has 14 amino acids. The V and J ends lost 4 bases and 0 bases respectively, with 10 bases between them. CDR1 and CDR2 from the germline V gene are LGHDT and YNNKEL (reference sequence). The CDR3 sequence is CASSLSGSSYEQYF. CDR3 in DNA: TGTGCCAGCAGCCTGAGCGGCTCCTCCTACGAGCAGTACTTC.

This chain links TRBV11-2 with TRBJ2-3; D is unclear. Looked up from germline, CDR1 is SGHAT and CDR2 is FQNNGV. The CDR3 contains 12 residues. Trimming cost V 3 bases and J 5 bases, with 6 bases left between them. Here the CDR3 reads CASSLLRDTQYF. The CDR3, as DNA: TGTGCCAGCAGCTTGCTGAGAGATACGCAGTATTTT.

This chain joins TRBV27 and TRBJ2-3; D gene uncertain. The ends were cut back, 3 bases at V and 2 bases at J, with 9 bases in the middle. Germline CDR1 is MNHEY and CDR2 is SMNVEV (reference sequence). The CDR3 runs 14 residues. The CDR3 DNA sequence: TGTGCCAGCAGTTTTCTGCGGAACACAGATACGCAGTATTTT. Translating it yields CASSFLRNTDTQYF.

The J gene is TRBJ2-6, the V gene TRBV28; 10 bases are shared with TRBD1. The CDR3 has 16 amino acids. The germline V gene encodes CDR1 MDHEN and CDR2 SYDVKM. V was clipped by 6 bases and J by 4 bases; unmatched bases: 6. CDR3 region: CASRLTGGGGANVLTF. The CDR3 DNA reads TGTGCCAGCAGGCTGACAGGGGGCGGAGGGGCCAACGTCCTGACTTTC.

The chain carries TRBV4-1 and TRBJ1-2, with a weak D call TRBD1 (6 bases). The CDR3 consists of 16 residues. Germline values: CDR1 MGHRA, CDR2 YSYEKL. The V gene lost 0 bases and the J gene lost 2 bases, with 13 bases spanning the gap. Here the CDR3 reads CASSQEETGPNYGYTF. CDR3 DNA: TGCGCCAGCAGCCAAGAGGAGACAGGTCCGAACTATGGCTACACCTTC.

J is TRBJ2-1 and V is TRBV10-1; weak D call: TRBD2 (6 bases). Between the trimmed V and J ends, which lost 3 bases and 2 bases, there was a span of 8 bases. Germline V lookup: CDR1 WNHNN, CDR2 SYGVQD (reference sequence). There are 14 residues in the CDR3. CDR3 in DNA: TGCGCCAGCAGTGACGGAGGGGCCTACAATGAGCAGTTCTTC. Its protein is CASSDGGAYNEQFF.

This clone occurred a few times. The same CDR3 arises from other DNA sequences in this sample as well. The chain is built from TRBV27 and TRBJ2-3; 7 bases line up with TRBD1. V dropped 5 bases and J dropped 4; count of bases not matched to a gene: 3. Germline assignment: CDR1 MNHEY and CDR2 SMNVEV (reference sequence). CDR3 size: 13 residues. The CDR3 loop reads CASSPTGADTQYF. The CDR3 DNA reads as TGTGCCAGCAGTCCCACAGGGGCAGATACGCAGTATTTT.

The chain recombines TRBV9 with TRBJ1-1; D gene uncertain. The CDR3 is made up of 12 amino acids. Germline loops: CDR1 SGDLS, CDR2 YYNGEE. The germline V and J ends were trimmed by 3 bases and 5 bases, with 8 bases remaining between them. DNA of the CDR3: TGTGCCAGCAGCGCCGAGGCGACTGAAGCTTTCTTT. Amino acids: CASSAEATEAFF.

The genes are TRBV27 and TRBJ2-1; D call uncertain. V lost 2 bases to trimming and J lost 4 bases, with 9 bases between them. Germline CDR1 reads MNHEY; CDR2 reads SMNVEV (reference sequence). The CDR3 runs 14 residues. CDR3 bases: TGTGCCAGCAGTTTAAAAGTGACTTACAATGAGCAGTTCTTC. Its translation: CASSLKVTYNEQFF.

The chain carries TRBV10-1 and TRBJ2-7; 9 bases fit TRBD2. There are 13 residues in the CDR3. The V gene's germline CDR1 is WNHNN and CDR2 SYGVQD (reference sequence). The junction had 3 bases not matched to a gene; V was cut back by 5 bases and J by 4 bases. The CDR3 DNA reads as TGCGCCAGCAGTATTAGCGGGAGTTACGAGCAGTACTTC. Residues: CASSISGSYEQYF.

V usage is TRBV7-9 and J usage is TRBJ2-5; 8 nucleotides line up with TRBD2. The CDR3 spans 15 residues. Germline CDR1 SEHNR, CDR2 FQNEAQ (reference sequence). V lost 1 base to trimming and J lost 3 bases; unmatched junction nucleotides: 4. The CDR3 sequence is CASSLDGRDEETQYF. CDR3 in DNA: TGTGCCAGCAGCTTAGACGGGAGGGATGAAGAGACCCAGTACTTC.

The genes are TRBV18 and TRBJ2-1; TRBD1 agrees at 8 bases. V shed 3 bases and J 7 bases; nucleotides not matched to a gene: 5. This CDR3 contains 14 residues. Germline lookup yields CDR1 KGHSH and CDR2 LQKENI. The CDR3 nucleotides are TGTGCCAGCTCACCGACAGGGGAGTGGAATGAGCAGTTCTTC. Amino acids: CASSPTGEWNEQFF.

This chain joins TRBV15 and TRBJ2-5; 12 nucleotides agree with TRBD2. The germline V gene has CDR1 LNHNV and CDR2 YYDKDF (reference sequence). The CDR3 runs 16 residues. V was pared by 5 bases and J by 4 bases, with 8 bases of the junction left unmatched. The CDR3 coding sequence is TGTGCCACCAGCTCCCGACTAGCGGGAGCCCCAGAGACCCAGTACTTC. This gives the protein CATSSRLAGAPETQYF. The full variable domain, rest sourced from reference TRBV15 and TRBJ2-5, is DAMVIQNPRYQVTQFGKPVTLSCSQTLNHNVMYWYQQKSSQAPKLLFHYYDKDFNNEADTPDNFQSRRPNTSFCFLDIRSPGLGDTAMYLCATSSRLAGAPETQYFGPGTRLLVL.

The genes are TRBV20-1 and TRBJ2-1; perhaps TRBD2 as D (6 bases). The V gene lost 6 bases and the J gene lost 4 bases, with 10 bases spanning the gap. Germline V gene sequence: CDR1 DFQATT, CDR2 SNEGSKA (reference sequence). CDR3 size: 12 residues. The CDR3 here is CSASAGYNEQFF. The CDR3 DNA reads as TGCAGTGCCAGTGCGGGGTACAATGAGCAGTTCTTC.

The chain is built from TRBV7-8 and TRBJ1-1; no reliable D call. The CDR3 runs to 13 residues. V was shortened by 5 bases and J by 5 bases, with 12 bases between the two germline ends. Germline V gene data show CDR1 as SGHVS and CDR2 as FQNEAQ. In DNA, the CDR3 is TGTGCCAGCAGCCGGGCCGGCGGGACTGAAGCTTTCTTT. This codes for CASSRAGGTEAFF.

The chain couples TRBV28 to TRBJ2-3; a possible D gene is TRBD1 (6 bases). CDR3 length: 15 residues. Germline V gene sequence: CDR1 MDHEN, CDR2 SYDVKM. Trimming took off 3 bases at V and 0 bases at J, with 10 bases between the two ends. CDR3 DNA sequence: TGTGCCAGCAGTTTTGACAGGCCTAGCACAGATACGCAGTATTTT. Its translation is CASSFDRPSTDTQYF.

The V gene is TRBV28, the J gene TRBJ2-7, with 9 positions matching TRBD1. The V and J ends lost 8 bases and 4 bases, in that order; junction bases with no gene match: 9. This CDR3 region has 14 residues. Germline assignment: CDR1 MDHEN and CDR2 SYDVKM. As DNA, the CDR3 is TGTGCCAGCTTTCCGGGACAGGGTAGGTACGAGCAGTACTTC. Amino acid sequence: CASFPGQGRYEQYF.